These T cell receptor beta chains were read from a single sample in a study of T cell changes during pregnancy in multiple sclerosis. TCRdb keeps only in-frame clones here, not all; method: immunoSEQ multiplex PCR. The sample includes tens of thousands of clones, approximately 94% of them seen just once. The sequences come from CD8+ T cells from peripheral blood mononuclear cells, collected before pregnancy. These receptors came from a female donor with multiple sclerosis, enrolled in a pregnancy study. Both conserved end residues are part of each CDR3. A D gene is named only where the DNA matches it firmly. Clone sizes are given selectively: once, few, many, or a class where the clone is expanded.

cdr3_aa: CATSKQGEGTEAFF
cdr3_nt: TGTGCCACTTCGAAACAGGGGGAGGGCACTGAAGCTTTCTTT
d_call: TRBD1
v_call: TRBV28
clone_size: -
j_call: TRBJ1-1

cdr3_aa: CASSPGLAGYEQYF
cdr3_nt: TGTGCCAGCAGCCCGGGACTAGCAGGATACGAGCAGTACTTC
d_call: TRBD2
v_call: TRBV7-2
clone_size: -
j_call: TRBJ2-7

cdr3_aa: CASGLFLEGGEQYF
cdr3_nt: TGTGCCAGCGGGCTGTTTTTAGAAGGCGGGGAGCAGTACTTC
d_call: -
v_call: TRBV21-1
clone_size: -
j_call: TRBJ2-7

cdr3_aa: CASSVAGNTEAFF
cdr3_nt: TGTGCCAGCAGTGTTGCGGGGAACACTGAAGCTTTCTTT
d_call: -
v_call: TRBV25-1
clone_size: -
j_call: TRBJ1-1

cdr3_aa: CASSLSPPSGTEAFF
cdr3_nt: TGTGCCAGCAGTTTGTCCCCCCCAAGCGGCACTGAAGCTTTCTTT
d_call: -
v_call: TRBV28
clone_size: once
j_call: TRBJ1-1

cdr3_aa: CASSVSGDWTGGETQYF
cdr3_nt: TGTGCCAGCAGCGTTTCCGGGGACTGGACAGGGGGGGAGACCCAGTACTTC
d_call: TRBD1
v_call: TRBV5-5
clone_size: -
j_call: TRBJ2-5

cdr3_aa: CASSIIFGEGAYEQYF
cdr3_nt: -
d_call: -
v_call: TRBV19
clone_size: -
j_call: TRBJ2-7

cdr3_aa: CASSLRRARGDEQYF
cdr3_nt: TGTGCCAGCAGTTTAAGGCGGGCCCGAGGTGACGAGCAGTACTTC
d_call: -
v_call: TRBV27
clone_size: -
j_call: TRBJ2-7

cdr3_aa: CAWSVLTVIHGELFF
cdr3_nt: TGTGCCTGGAGTGTACTGACAGTAATACACGGGGAGCTGTTTTTT
d_call: -
v_call: TRBV30
clone_size: -
j_call: TRBJ2-2

cdr3_aa: CASSYGGNTEAFF
cdr3_nt: TGTGCCAGTAGCTACGGGGGGAACACTGAAGCTTTCTTT
d_call: -
v_call: TRBV19
clone_size: -
j_call: TRBJ1-1

cdr3_aa: CASSEGLAGIYEQYF
cdr3_nt: TGTGCCAGCAGTGAGGGACTAGCGGGTATTTACGAGCAGTACTTC
d_call: TRBD2
v_call: TRBV6-1
clone_size: -
j_call: TRBJ2-7

cdr3_aa: CASSTPDRGNRYGYTF
cdr3_nt: TGTGCCAGCAGCACCCCAGACAGGGGAAATCGCTATGGCTACACCTTC
d_call: TRBD1
v_call: TRBV7-9
clone_size: few
j_call: TRBJ1-2

cdr3_aa: CASQGGPGTGELFF
cdr3_nt: TGTGCCAGTCAAGGAGGGCCGGGCACCGGGGAGCTGTTTTTT
d_call: -
v_call: TRBV6-1
clone_size: -
j_call: TRBJ2-2

cdr3_aa: CASSSIRVLNTEAFF
cdr3_nt: TGTGCCAGCAGCTCGATTCGGGTGCTGAACACTGAAGCTTTCTTT
d_call: -
v_call: TRBV11-2
clone_size: -
j_call: TRBJ1-1

cdr3_aa: CASSYSDSYEQYF
cdr3_nt: TGTGCCAGCAGTTATAGTGACTCCTACGAGCAGTACTTC
d_call: -
v_call: TRBV6-6
clone_size: -
j_call: TRBJ2-7

cdr3_aa: CASSVGHRGQSGANVLTF
cdr3_nt: TGTGCCAGCAGCGTAGGTCACAGGGGGCAATCTGGGGCCAACGTCCTGACTTTC
d_call: TRBD1
v_call: TRBV9
clone_size: -
j_call: TRBJ2-6

cdr3_aa: CATSSRTGKLFF
cdr3_nt: TGTGCCACCAGCTCGAGGACAGGGAAACTGTTTTTT
d_call: TRBD1
v_call: TRBV15
clone_size: -
j_call: TRBJ1-4

cdr3_aa: CASSIEGSKSILISPGEQYF
cdr3_nt: TGTGCCAGTAGTATAGAAGGCAGCAAGTCTATCTTAATCTCGCCAGGGGAGCAGTACTTC
d_call: -
v_call: TRBV19
clone_size: -
j_call: TRBJ2-7

cdr3_aa: CASRGSEQFF
cdr3_nt: TGTGCCAGCAGGGGGAGTGAGCAGTTCTTC
d_call: -
v_call: TRBV27
clone_size: -
j_call: TRBJ2-1

cdr3_aa: CASSSSGTEQYF
cdr3_nt: TGTGCCAGCAGCTCTAGCGGGACCGAGCAGTACTTC
d_call: TRBD2
v_call: TRBV7-9
clone_size: once
j_call: TRBJ2-7

cdr3_aa: CASRRWNTEAFF
cdr3_nt: TGTGCCAGCAGGCGATGGAACACTGAAGCTTTCTTT
d_call: -
v_call: TRBV2
clone_size: -
j_call: TRBJ1-1

cdr3_aa: CASSLSSGRATDTQYF
cdr3_nt: TGTGCCAGCAGCTTATCCAGCGGGAGGGCCACGGATACGCAGTATTTT
d_call: TRBD2
v_call: TRBV11-2
clone_size: -
j_call: TRBJ2-3